This T cell receptor beta chain came from a study of blood T cell repertoires in COVID-19. Germline loops: CDR1 SGHRS, CDR2 YFSETQ. V lost 3 bases and J lost 8; bases outside the gene matches: 8. CDR3 length equals 14 residues. The data were produced by immunoSEQ multiplex PCR, yet TCRdb's version contains in-frame clones alone and is incomplete. The table includes some 200,000 clones, about four fifths detected once. The source material was peripheral blood. The gene calls are TRBV5-1 and TRBJ1-2; 9 nucleotides align to TRBD1. The origin of this receptor is a woman older than 75 with COVID-19, enrolled during active disease. For the CDR3, the DNA is TGCGCCAGCAGCTCCCAACAGGGGGCGGGGGGCTACACCTTC. Translation gives CASSSQQGAGGYTF.